This TCR beta chain appears in the sequencing data of a study of metastatic and nonmetastatic thyroid tumors. Overall study context: Across blood and tumor or nodule tissue, repertoires from malignant and benign thyroid patients were compared with one another. Study-level findings and limits: Reports indicated that malignant thyroid tumors showed significantly higher TCR beta diversity than benign nodules did, in blood and tumor.

This clone has a count of ten or more. Its antigen remains unidentified. Authors' data handling: The authors used CDR3 differences across clinicopathological groups to build a distant-metastasis classifier for papillary thyroid cancer. TCRdb re-called the PCR reads through MiXCR. The V and J calls and clone size come from TCRdb's table, not from the authors' own analysis. The repertoire holds about 59,000 clones, with 15% to 20% as singletons. Thyroid surgery was performed in patients who had received no treatment beforehand. Sequenced input: blood. The sequence came from a male donor with papillary thyroid cancer or a benign thyroid nodule (not recorded which). Some clones in this sample may be carry-over from other donors' samples.

The CDR3, as DNA: TGTGCCAGCAGCTCGACTAGCGGGGGCCCCCTATTCGAGCAGTACTTC. This codes for CASSSTSGGPLFEQYF. This sequence joins TRBV5-6 and TRBJ2-7, with 12 bases identical to TRBD2. The CDR3 runs to 16 residues. The germline CDR1 and CDR2 sequences are SGHDT and YYEEEE. With V trimmed by 3 bases and J by 6 bases, 10 bases remained unmatched.